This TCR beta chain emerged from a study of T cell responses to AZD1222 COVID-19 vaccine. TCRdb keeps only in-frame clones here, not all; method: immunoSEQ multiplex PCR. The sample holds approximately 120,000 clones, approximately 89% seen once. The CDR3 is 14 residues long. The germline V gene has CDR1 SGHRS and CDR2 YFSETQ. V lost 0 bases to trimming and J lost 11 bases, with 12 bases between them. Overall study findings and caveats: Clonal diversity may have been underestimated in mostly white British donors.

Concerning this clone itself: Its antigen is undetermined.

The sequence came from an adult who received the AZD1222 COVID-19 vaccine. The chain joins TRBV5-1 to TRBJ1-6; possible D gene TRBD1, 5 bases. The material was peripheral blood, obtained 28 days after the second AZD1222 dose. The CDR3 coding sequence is TGCGCCAGCAGCTTGGAAGGGGTCAGTCCACCCCTCCACTTT. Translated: CASSLEGVSPPLHF.